The rows below give T cell receptor beta chains drawn from one sample of a study of control samples from healthy donors and cancer patients. The protocol was immunoSEQ multiplex PCR, while the TCRdb copy is restricted to in-frame clones and leaves out a portion. The sample lists 130,000 or so clones, roughly 84% occurring once. The sequenced sample was blood. These TCRs come from a man between 45 and 60 years old in good health. The CDR3 runs from the conserved cysteine through the conserved F or W. A D gene is named only where the DNA matches it firmly. Some rows mark clone size as missing; the rest say once, few, many or name a class of expanded clone.

TRBV20-1	TRBJ1-5	NA	NA	TGCAGTGCTATGGGACTGGAGCCCCAGCATTTT	CSAMGLEPQHF
TRBV2	TRBJ1-5	NA	NA	TGTGCCAGCAGTTCTGACACCTATAGCAATCAGCCCCAGCATTTT	CASSSDTYSNQPQHF
TRBV7-9	TRBJ1-2	NA	NA	TGTGCCAGCAGCTTACAGGGCTATGGCTACACCTTC	CASSLQGYGYTF
TRBV28	TRBJ2-7	NA	NA	TGTGCCAGCAGCAGGGCCTCCTACGAGCAGTACTTC	CASSRASYEQYF
TRBV5-5	TRBJ1-2	NA	NA	TGTGCCAGCAGCCTAGCCAGGACAACTAACTATGGCTACACCTTC	CASSLARTTNYGYTF
TRBV5-6	TRBJ1-5	NA	NA	TGTGCCAGCAGCTTGGGGCAGGAAAATCAGCCCCAGCATTTT	CASSLGQENQPQHF
TRBV10-3	TRBJ2-7	NA	few	TGTGCCATCAGTCCCCCGGGGCGCGAGCAGTACTTC	CAISPPGREQYF
TRBV9	TRBJ2-7	NA	NA	TGTGCCAGCAGTGCCAGTGGGGGAGCCGAGCAGTACTTC	CASSASGGAEQYF
TRBV7-9	TRBJ2-1	TRBD1	NA	TGTGCCAGCAGCTTAAGGGGGGACAGGGGGCATGGCAATGAGCAGTTCTTC	CASSLRGDRGHGNEQFF
TRBV2	TRBJ2-3	TRBD1	NA	TGTGCCAGCAGTTTGGACAGGGGGCCGACAGATACGCAGTATTTT	CASSLDRGPTDTQYF
TRBV9	TRBJ1-2	NA	NA	TGTGCCAGCAGCGCAGAACAGGGACTTGCTGGCTACACCTTC	CASSAEQGLAGYTF
TRBV18	TRBJ1-4	NA	NA	TGTGCCAGCTCACCTATGAGGGGTAGTGAAAAACTGTTTTTT	CASSPMRGSEKLFF
TRBV10-3	TRBJ2-1	NA	once	TGTGCCATCAGTGAGTCTGACCCTGAGCAGTTCTTC	CAISESDPEQFF
TRBV20-1	TRBJ2-7	NA	NA	TGCAGTGCTAGTGATCAGGGGACTTCCTTGGGGGAGCAGTACTTC	CSASDQGTSLGEQYF
TRBV27	TRBJ1-2	TRBD1	few	TGTGCCAGCAGTCCCCAGGGGGCCGGGAGAAGCTATGGCTACACCTTC	CASSPQGAGRSYGYTF
TRBV28	TRBJ2-7	TRBD1	NA	TGTGCCAGCAGTTTAACAGGACAGGGGAAGGTCGAGCAGTACTTC	CASSLTGQGKVEQYF